A single TCR beta chain is shown here with its context. Trimming removed 4 bases from V and 8 bases from J; junction bases left unmatched: 13. From germline, CDR1 is SGHVS and CDR2 FQNEAQ. This CDR3 region has 16 residues. In the original workflow: Amplification with reference gene primers provided the estimates of nucleated cell counts. Profiling relied on immunoSEQ multiplex PCR, and the TCRdb table lists in-frame clones only, not all of them. V and J calls and clone size are as listed in that table; D and trimming were resolved from the DNA. The sample has about 71,000 clones; 80% to 90% are singletons. The data originate from a study of blood T cell repertoires in COVID-19. Whole-study context: PBMCs, B-cell-depleted T cells, or T cells were the source of the cDNA or gDNA that made up the material.

The specimen was peripheral blood. J is TRBJ1-5 and V is TRBV7-8, with 8 bases matching TRBD1. The sequence was collected from a man under 40 with acute or convalescent COVID-19. The CDR3 loop is CASSSGQGGNAEPQHF. CDR3 nucleotide sequence: TGTGCCAGCAGCTCCGGACAGGGTGGGAATGCGGAGCCCCAGCATTTT.